One and the same sample provided the 23 T cell receptor beta chains below, sequenced in a study of CD8+CD57+ T cells in acquired aplastic anemia. Sequenced patients had shown CD8+CD57+ cell expansion by flow cytometry. Genomic DNA was employed as the template in profiling TCR beta VDJ and CDR3. TCRdb re-analysed the reads in MiXCR, keeping a single row per CDR3 protein. The sample has around 250,000 distinct CDR3 sequences, around 82% seen once. Sample: sorted CD4+, CD8+, or CD8+CD57+ T cells (not recorded which) from PBMCs. The receptors shown here come from a human donor with aplastic anemia.

This chain connects TRBV5-4 to TRBJ2-1; D might be TRBD1 (6 bases). The DNA end is more similar to TRBJ2-7, so the J call may be wrong. From germline, CDR1 is SGHNT and CDR2 YYREEE (reference sequence). The CDR3 has 16 amino acids. The CDR3 is CASSITRQANLAEQYV. DNA for the CDR3: TGTGCCAGCAGCATTACGAGACAGGCGAACCTGGCCGAGCAGTACGTC.

As regards this clonotype: The CDR3 carries no conserved terminal phenylalanine or tryptophan, so it likely arises from a read error. It is unclear where the CDR3 begins or ends on the DNA, so no DNA is shown, and the CDR3 is as TCRdb lists it. The chain recombines TRBV9 with TRBJ2-1; TRBD1, as called in the table, went unchecked against the DNA. Germline assignment: CDR1 SGDLS and CDR2 YYNGEE. 13 amino acids form the CDR3, both terminal residues included. CDR3 in amino acids: CASSGGDGEGRNI.

This clonotype was counted a few times. The CDR3 region is CASSLAGGAYYGQFF. The CDR3 DNA reads as TGTGCCAGTAGTTTAGCTGGCGGCGCCTACTATGGGCAGTTCTTC. The V gene is TRBV7-2, the J gene TRBJ2-1; D remains ambiguous. V gave up 9 bases and J gave up 12 bases, with 27 bases separating them. Germline V lookup: CDR1 SGHTA, CDR2 FQGNSA. The CDR3 is made up of 15 amino acids.

The chain joins TRBV9 to TRBJ2-3; no reliable D call. CDR3 length: 14 amino acids. Germline-derived CDR1 and CDR2 are SGDLS and YYNGEE. V was shortened by 4 bases and J by 15 bases, with 24 bases between the two germline ends. The CDR3 region has the DNA TGTGCCAGCAGCTTAGGGTCAGATACGCAGACTTTTTATTTT. This translates into CASSLGSDTQTFYF. The full variable domain, in which reference TRBV9 and TRBJ2-3 provide the parts outside the CDR3, is DSGVTQTPKHLITATGQRVTLRCSPRSGDLSVYWYQQSLDQGLQFLIQYYNGEERAKGNILERFSAQQFPDLHSELNLSSLELGDSALYFCASSLGSDTQTFYFGPGTRLTVL.

This chain links TRBV20-1 with TRBJ2-1, with D hard to call. This CDR3 spans 11 amino acids. Germline CDR1 is DFQATT and CDR2 is SNEGSKA (reference sequence). V was clipped by 3 bases and J by 5 bases, with 5 bases between them. Here the CDR3 reads CSASFDNEQFF. CDR3 nucleotides: TGCAGTGCTAGCTTTGACAATGAGCAGTTCTTC.

A note on this clonotype: The DNA is left out, because the CDR3 cannot be placed on it with certainty; the CDR3 is given as TCRdb lists it. The V call is TRBV14, the J call TRBJ2-3. Germline V CDR1 and CDR2: SGHDN, FVKESK. The CDR3 spans 16 amino acids, including both terminal residues. CDR3 region: CASSLEYETQYFAQYF.

CDR3 loop: CASSSSGTGYGYTF. CDR3 bases: TGTGCCAGCAGTTCTAGCGGGACAGGGTATGGCTACACCTTC. This rearrangement joins TRBV7-3 to TRBJ1-2, with 9 nucleotides matching TRBD1. Per the germline V gene, CDR1 is SGHTA and CDR2 is FQGTGA. Trimming at V came to 6 bases and at J to 5 bases, leaving 7 bases not matched to a gene. This CDR3 has 14 amino acids.

This clonotype appeared once. The conserved phenylalanine or tryptophan normally closing the CDR3 is absent here, so this likely arose from a read error. V and J are TRBV7-8 and TRBJ2-1; 8 nucleotides line up with TRBD2. The CDR3 has 13 residues. Trimming at V came to 3 bases and at J to 10 bases, leaving 5 bases not matched to a gene. Per germline, CDR1 SGHVS and CDR2 FQNEAQ. The CDR3 loop is CASSLAGGPEQFY. CDR3 sequence (DNA): TGTGCCAGCAGCTTGGCGGGAGGCCCCGAGCAGTTCTAC.

On this clonotype itself: Because it lacks the conserved phenylalanine or tryptophan at the end, this CDR3 is likely a read error. It is unclear where the CDR3 begins or ends on the DNA, so no DNA is shown, and the CDR3 is as TCRdb lists it. This chain links TRBV7-3 with TRBJ2-3; TRBD2 was called by the table and not checked on the DNA. The CDR3 comprises 12 residues, both ends counted. The germline gives CDR1 SGHTA, CDR2 FQGTGA. CDR3 loop: CASSVESDTVYL.

The chain recombines TRBV19 with TRBJ1-1; D not certain. Germline assignment: CDR1 LNHDA and CDR2 SQIVND (reference sequence). V shed 5 bases and J shed 14 bases, with 27 bases lying between them. The CDR3 loop spans 15 amino acids. The CDR3, as DNA: TGTGCCAGTAGTTTAGCTCTGGGAGGGTACAATGAACAGTTCTTT. It encodes CASSLALGGYNEQFF.

The chain links TRBV11-2 to TRBJ2-1; D possibly matches TRBD1 or TRBD2 (5 bases each). CDR1 and CDR2 from the germline V gene are SGHAT and FQNNGV. The CDR3 loop spans 15 amino acids. V dropped 5 bases and J dropped 2 bases, with 13 bases sitting between them. In nucleotides, the CDR3 is TGTGCCAGCAGCCTGACGCAGGGAGCCTACAATGAGCAGTTCTTC. As protein: CASSLTQGAYNEQFF.

As regards this clonotype: Possible read error: a much larger clone is one base away. The V gene is TRBV30, the J gene TRBJ1-1; D gene unclear. Germline values: CDR1 GTSNPN, CDR2 SVGIG (reference sequence). Deletions cut 4 bases from V and 5 bases from J, with 5 bases between. The CDR3 consists of 10 residues. CDR3: CAWIQTEAFF. For the CDR3, the DNA is TGTGCCTGGATCCAGACTGAAGCTTTCTTT.

With regard to this clonotype: The conserved closing phenylalanine or tryptophan is absent in this CDR3, likely reflecting a read error. The limits of the CDR3 on the DNA are not certain, so only TCRdb's listed CDR3 is given. This chain uses TRBV2 with TRBJ1-2; the D call in the table, TRBD1, was not verified against the DNA. Germline V gene sequence: CDR1 SNHLY, CDR2 FYNNEI. Including both end residues, the CDR3 is 16 amino acids long. CDR3 protein: CASSSDGSDQPQHFGY.

On this clonotype itself: An end of the junction differs from the germline gene, which may be a read error. J is TRBJ2-3 and V is TRBV7-8, with D maybe TRBD2 (6 bases). Per the germline V gene, CDR1 is SGHVS and CDR2 is FQNEAQ. The CDR3 totals 13 residues. The CDR3 is CASSLAGGPDQQF. CDR3 nucleotides: TGTGCCAGCAGCTTAGCGGGAGGTCCCGATCAGCAGTTT.

On this clonotype itself: This CDR3 fails to terminate in the conserved phenylalanine or tryptophan, so it likely reflects a read error. J is TRBJ2-3 and V is TRBV7-9, with D maybe TRBD1 (6 bases). Trimming took 5 bases from V and 11 from J, leaving 17 bases between them. Germline assignment: CDR1 SEHNR and CDR2 FQNEAQ (reference sequence). This CDR3 comprises 13 residues. In nucleotides, the CDR3 is TGTGCCAGCAGCGACCAAAGAAGAGGGGGGCAGTATTAT. Its protein is CASSDQRRGGQYY.

V is TRBV5-5 and J is TRBJ2-5; no firm D call. The ends were cut back, 4 bases at V and 1 base at J, with 11 bases in the middle. CDR3 length: 14 amino acids. Germline CDR1 SGHKS, CDR2 YYEKEE (reference sequence). In nucleotides, the CDR3 is TGTGCCAGCAGCAGTACTACCAGCCAAGAGACCCAGTACTTC. Translating gives CASSSTTSQETQYF.

The chain joins TRBV7-3 to TRBJ1-1; maybe TRBD1 (6 bases). The CDR3 has 15 residues. Germline-derived CDR1 and CDR2 are SGHTA and FQGTGA. V was pared by 7 bases and J by 6 bases, with 21 bases between. The chain's CDR3 is CASTFDLTGNPEAFF. In nucleotides, the CDR3 is TGTGCCAGCACCTTCGATCTGACAGGTAACCCTGAAGCTTTCTTT.

This clonotype appeared a few times. The chain has TRBV2 and TRBJ1-2, with D tentatively TRBD1 (5 bases). The germline V gene has CDR1 SNHLY and CDR2 FYNNEI. V dropped 8 bases and J dropped 2 bases, with 9 bases sitting between them. The CDR3 sequence is 12 residues long. CDR3 sequence (DNA): TGTGCCAGCTCGGGACTGAACTATGGCTACACCTTC. Protein sequence: CASSGLNYGYTF.

The chain has TRBV7-8 and TRBJ1-2; D uncertain. V was clipped by 1 base and J by 9 bases, with 18 bases between them. Germline V CDR1 and CDR2: SGHVS, FQNEAQ. The CDR3 has 15 amino acids. CDR3 in amino acids: CASSLEGGADTRYTF. The CDR3 DNA reads as TGTGCCAGCAGCTTAGAGGGAGGCGCCGATACTCGCTACACCTTC.

As for this clonotype: Likely a read error: the CDR3 ends without its conserved phenylalanine or tryptophan. It is unclear where the CDR3 begins or ends on the DNA, so no DNA is shown, and the CDR3 is as TCRdb lists it. The CDR3 sequence is CASSFQRCEGYD. The chain is built from TRBV7-9 and TRBJ2-7. Germline assignment: CDR1 SEHNR and CDR2 FQNEAQ (reference sequence). Both ends counted, the CDR3 spans 12 residues.

V gene TRBV2 combines with J gene TRBJ1-3, with unresolved D. This CDR3 has 15 amino acids. Trimming cost V 0 bases and J 1 base, with 7 bases left between them. Per the germline V gene, CDR1 is SNHLY and CDR2 is FYNNEI. The CDR3: CASSEAPGSGNTIYF. The CDR3 DNA sequence: TGTGCCAGCAGTGAAGCGCCAGGATCTGGAAACACCATATATTTT.

A word on this clonotype: Sequence at one end of the junction differs from germline and may be a read error. This sequence joins TRBV24-1 and TRBJ2-7, with D perhaps matching TRBD2 (6 bases). This CDR3 comprises 14 residues. CDR1 and CDR2 (germline): KGHDR, SFDVKD. CDR3 coding DNA: TGTGCCAGCAGTTCTAGCGAGGGTAAGTATGAGCAGTACTTC. This translates into CASSSSEGKYEQYF.

This clonotype was counted between two and nine times. With a much larger clone just one base away, this may be a read error. This rearrangement joins TRBV7-9 to TRBJ2-6, with 9 bases lining up with TRBD2. The trim removed 3 bases at V and 16 bases at J, leaving 16 bases unmatched. There are 16 residues in the CDR3. Per germline, CDR1 SEHNR and CDR2 FQNEAQ (reference sequence). This chain's CDR3 is CASSFERSGGTDELTF. The CDR3 DNA sequence: TGTGCCAGCAGCTTTGAAAGAAGCGGGGGGACCGATGAGCTGACTTTC.